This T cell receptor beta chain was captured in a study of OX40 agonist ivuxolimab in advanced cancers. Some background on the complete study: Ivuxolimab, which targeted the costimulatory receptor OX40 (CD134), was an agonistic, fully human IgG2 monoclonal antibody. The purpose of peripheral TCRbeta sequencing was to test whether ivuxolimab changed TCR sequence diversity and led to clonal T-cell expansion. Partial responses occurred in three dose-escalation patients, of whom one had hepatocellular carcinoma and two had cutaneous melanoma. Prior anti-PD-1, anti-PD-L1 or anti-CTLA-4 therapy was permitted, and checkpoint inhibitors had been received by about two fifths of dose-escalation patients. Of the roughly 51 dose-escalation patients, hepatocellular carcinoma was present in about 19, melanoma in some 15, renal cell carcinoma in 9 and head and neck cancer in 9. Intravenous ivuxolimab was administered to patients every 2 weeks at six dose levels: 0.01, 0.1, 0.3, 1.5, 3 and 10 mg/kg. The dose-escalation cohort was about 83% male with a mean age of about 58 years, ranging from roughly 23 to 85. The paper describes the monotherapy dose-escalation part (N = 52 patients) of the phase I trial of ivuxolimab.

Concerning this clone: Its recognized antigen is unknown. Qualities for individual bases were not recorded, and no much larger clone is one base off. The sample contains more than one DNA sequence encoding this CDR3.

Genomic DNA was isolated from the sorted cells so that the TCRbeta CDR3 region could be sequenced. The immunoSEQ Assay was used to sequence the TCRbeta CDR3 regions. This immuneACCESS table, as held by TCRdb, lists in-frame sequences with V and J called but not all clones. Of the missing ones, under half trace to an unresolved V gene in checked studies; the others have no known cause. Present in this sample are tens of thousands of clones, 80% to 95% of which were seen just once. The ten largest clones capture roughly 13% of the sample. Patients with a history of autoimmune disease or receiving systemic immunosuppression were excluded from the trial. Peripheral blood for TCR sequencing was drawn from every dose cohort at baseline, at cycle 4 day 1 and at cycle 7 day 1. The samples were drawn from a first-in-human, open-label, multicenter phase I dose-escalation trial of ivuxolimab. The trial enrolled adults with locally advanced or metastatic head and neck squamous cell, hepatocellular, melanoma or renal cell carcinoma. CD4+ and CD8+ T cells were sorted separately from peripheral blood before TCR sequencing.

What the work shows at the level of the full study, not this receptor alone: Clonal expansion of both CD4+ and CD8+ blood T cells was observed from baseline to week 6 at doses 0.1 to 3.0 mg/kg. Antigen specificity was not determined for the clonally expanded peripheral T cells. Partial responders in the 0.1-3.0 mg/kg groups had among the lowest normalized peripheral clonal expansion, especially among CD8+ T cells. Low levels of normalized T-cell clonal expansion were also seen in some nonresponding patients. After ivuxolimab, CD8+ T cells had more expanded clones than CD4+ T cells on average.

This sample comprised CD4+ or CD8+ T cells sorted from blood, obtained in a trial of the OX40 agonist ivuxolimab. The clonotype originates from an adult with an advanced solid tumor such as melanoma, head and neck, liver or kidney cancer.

The sequenced DNA: TGTGCCAGCAGCTTAGATGGGGGGGGAACCTACGAGCAGTACTTC. This sequence encodes CASSLDGGGTYEQYF. Recombination joined TRBV11-2 with TRBJ2-7; TRBD2 agrees with 7 junctional bases. Here V drops 0 bases and J drops 2 bases, and the junction holds 4 bases not matched to any gene. From the germline V gene, CDR1 is SGHAT and CDR2 is FQNNGV. The CDR3 covers 15 residues, taking in both the cysteine and the phenylalanine. This entry keeps only the CDR3 DNA: 45 bases, framed from base 1. The full variable domain, completed from the reference TRBV11-2 and TRBJ2-7 proteins outside the CDR3, reads EAGVAQSPRYKIIEKRQSVAFWCNPISGHATLYWYQQILGQGPKLLIQFQNNGVVDDSQLPKDRFSAERLKGVDSTLKIQPAKLEDSAVYLCASSLDGGGTYEQYFGPGTRLTVT.